This passage covers 27 T cell receptor beta chains from one sample sequenced in a study of cytomegalovirus exposure and HLA in healthy donors. The assay was immunoSEQ multiplex PCR, and TCRdb's table has in-frame clones only and misses some. The data show around 130,000 clones, over 75% seen once. The sample was PBMCs. The receptors here all came from a woman in her thirties in good health and CMV-seronegative.

This chain connects TRBV9 to TRBJ1-1; TRBD1 is a possible D gene (5 bases). This CDR3 spans 15 amino acids. The V gene's germline CDR1 is SGDLS and CDR2 YYNGEE. V gave up 0 bases and J gave up 3 bases, with 12 bases separating them. The CDR3 is CASSVVARVDTEAFF. CDR3 bases: TGTGCCAGCAGCGTAGTAGCCAGGGTGGACACTGAAGCTTTCTTT.

This chain uses TRBV11-3 with TRBJ1-1; no reliable D call. V lost 7 bases and J lost 1, with 13 bases in between. The CDR3 loop spans 14 amino acids. CDR1 is SGHNT, CDR2 YENEEA, per germline. CDR3 in amino acids: CASTEWAENTEAFF. The CDR3 region has the DNA TGTGCCAGCACTGAGTGGGCAGAGAACACTGAAGCTTTCTTT.

This clone has only one observation. V and J are TRBV9 and TRBJ2-3; tentatively, D is TRBD2 (6 bases). Germline CDR1 SGDLS, CDR2 YYNGEE. Between the trimmed V and J ends, which lost 0 bases and 5 bases, there was a span of 16 bases. This CDR3 is built from 16 residues. CDR3 loop: CASSVAWERREDTQYF. The CDR3 nucleotides are TGTGCCAGCAGCGTAGCTTGGGAGCGGCGGGAAGATACGCAGTATTTT.

The CDR3 here is CASRTSGGPTDTQYF. CDR3 bases: TGTGCCAGTAGGACTAGCGGGGGGCCCACAGATACGCAGTATTTT. The V gene is TRBV19, the J gene TRBJ2-3; 13 bases fit TRBD2. V dropped 6 bases and J dropped 2; count of bases not matched to a gene: 2. The V gene's germline CDR1 is LNHDA and CDR2 SQIVND (reference sequence). There are 15 residues in the CDR3.

The chain combines TRBV11-2 with TRBJ2-7, with 8 bases fitting TRBD1. This CDR3 spans 15 amino acids. The trim removed 0 bases at V and 2 bases at J, leaving 3 bases unmatched. CDR1 SGHAT and CDR2 FQNNGV come from the germline V gene. The CDR3 sequence: CASSLETGGPYEQYF. CDR3 DNA sequence: TGTGCCAGCAGCTTAGAAACAGGGGGACCCTACGAGCAGTACTTC.

This sequence joins TRBV2 and TRBJ1-4, with D possibly matching TRBD1 (6 bases). This CDR3 is built from 14 residues. The germline V and J ends were trimmed by 3 bases and 3 bases, with 8 bases remaining between them. Per the germline V gene, CDR1 is SNHLY and CDR2 is FYNNEI. In nucleotides, the CDR3 is TGTGCCAGCAGTGACTGGACAGCTAATGAAAAACTGTTTTTT. This gives the protein CASSDWTANEKLFF.

This chain joins TRBV21-1 and TRBJ1-5. TRBV21-1 is a pseudogene segment. The CDR3 runs to 15 residues. The DNA of the CDR3 is TGTGCCAGCCGGCGGACTGCCCATAGCAATCAGCCCCAGCATTTT. Its protein is CASRRTAHSNQPQHF.

Notes on this clone: Other DNA sequences in this sample translate to the same CDR3. The CDR3 nucleotides are TGTGCCAGTAGTCGGGACAGCTCCTACGAGCAGTACTTC. Protein sequence: CASSRDSSYEQYF. V and J are TRBV19 and TRBJ2-7; TRBD1 matches at 7 bases. The CDR3 consists of 13 residues. V dropped 5 bases and J dropped 0; count of bases not matched to a gene: 1. Germline lookup yields CDR1 LNHDA and CDR2 SQIVND (reference sequence).

The V and J genes are TRBV27 and TRBJ2-7; TRBD2 might be the D (6 bases). CDR1 is MNHEY and CDR2 is SMNVEV in the germline V gene (reference sequence). The CDR3 is 13 residues long. Trimming shortened V by 5 bases and J by 3 bases, and 11 bases separated the two germline ends. CDR3 residues: CASSPLGGYEQYF. The CDR3 DNA follows: TGTGCCAGCAGTCCCCTCGGGGGCTACGAGCAGTACTTC.

This chain joins TRBV11-2 and TRBJ1-3; no reliable D call. The germline gives CDR1 SGHAT, CDR2 FQNNGV. V was cut by 1 base and J by 0 bases, with 10 bases left in between. The CDR3 has 16 residues. The CDR3 spells CASSLGVLSSGNTIYF. The CDR3 DNA follows: TGTGCCAGCAGCTTAGGTGTCTTGAGCTCTGGAAACACCATATATTTT.

The V and J genes are TRBV7-6 and TRBJ2-5, with TRBD1 as a possible D gene (6 bases). The J call is doubtful: the DNA matches TRBJ2-7 better. The germline V gene has CDR1 SGHVS and CDR2 FNYEAQ. The CDR3 sequence is 15 residues long. The CDR3 loop reads CASSSNRVASYEQYF. As DNA, the CDR3 is TGTGCCAGCAGCTCGAACAGGGTTGCGTCCTACGAGCAGTACTTC.

This clone was observed a single time. This chain joins TRBV27 and TRBJ2-2, with 15 bases that match TRBD2. V shed 5 bases and J 6 bases; nucleotides not matched to a gene: 4. Germline lookup yields CDR1 MNHEY and CDR2 SMNVEV (reference sequence). The CDR3 length is 16 residues. In DNA form, the CDR3 reads TGTGCCAGCAGTCCCCGGACTAGCGGGGGGGCCGGGGAGCTGTTTTTT. Translated: CASSPRTSGGAGELFF.

The V and J genes are TRBV4-3 and TRBJ1-3; D is perhaps TRBD1 (5 bases). The V gene lost 0 bases and the J gene lost 0 bases, with 9 bases spanning the gap. In germline, CDR1 is LGHNA, CDR2 YSLEER. The CDR3 consists of 16 residues. The CDR3 spells CASSQDSGGSGNTIYF. The CDR3 DNA follows: TGCGCCAGCAGCCAAGATTCGGGGGGCTCTGGAAACACCATATATTTT.

This rearrangement joins TRBV30 to TRBJ2-5, with TRBD1 as a possible D gene (6 bases). Per germline, CDR1 GTSNPN and CDR2 SVGIG (reference sequence). The CDR3 totals 16 residues. Trimming stripped 2 bases from V and 5 bases from J, with 21 bases between. The CDR3: CAWSSETGFGGETQYF. The CDR3 nucleotides read TGTGCCTGGAGTTCGGAGACAGGATTTGGCGGGGAGACCCAGTACTTC.

V gene TRBV5-4 combines with J gene TRBJ1-6; the match to TRBD1 covers 10 bases. J gave up 7 bases and V 3 bases, and 4 bases lay outside the gene matches. The CDR3 consists of 15 residues. In germline, CDR1 is SGHNT, CDR2 YYREEE (reference sequence). CDR3 amino acids: CASSWRGQGNSPLHF. The CDR3 DNA reads TGTGCCAGCAGCTGGCGGGGACAGGGGAATTCACCCCTCCACTTT.

V usage is TRBV29-1 and J usage is TRBJ2-6, with TRBD1 as a possible D gene (7 bases). V was cut by 5 bases and J by 1 base, with 9 bases left in between. The CDR3 sequence is 14 residues long. Germline values: CDR1 SQVTM, CDR2 ANQGSEA. DNA for the CDR3: TGCAGCGTTTCAGGGGGGTCTGGGGCCAACGTCCTGACTTTC. It is translated as CSVSGGSGANVLTF.

The chain carries TRBV18 and TRBJ2-5; 9 bases line up with TRBD1. The CDR3 spans 17 residues. Germline V gene data show CDR1 as KGHSH and CDR2 as LQKENI. After removal of 6 bases from V and 3 bases from J, the junction contained 14 bases not matched to a gene. The CDR3: CASSRPRDRGMKETQYF. The CDR3 bases are TGTGCCAGCTCCCGCCCTAGAGACAGGGGGATGAAAGAGACCCAGTACTTC.

The chain links TRBV6-5 to TRBJ2-7, with D possibly matching TRBD1 (6 bases). CDR3 size: 13 residues. The germline CDR1 and CDR2 sequences are MNHEY and SVGAGI. Trimming cost V 7 bases and J 4 bases, with 14 bases left between them. The DNA for the CDR3 is TGTGCCAGCACTCGAGGGGGACCTTACGAGCAGTACTTC. Its translation is CASTRGGPYEQYF.

This clone has only one observation. J is TRBJ2-6 and V is TRBV2; D is possibly TRBD1 (6 bases). V gave up 7 bases and J gave up 0 bases, with 13 bases separating them. Germline CDR1 is SNHLY and CDR2 is FYNNEI. The CDR3 contains 16 residues. The CDR3 DNA follows: TGTGCCAGCATTCTCGGACAGCACTCTGGGGCCAACGTCCTGACTTTC. It specifies CASILGQHSGANVLTF.

This chain uses TRBV2 with TRBJ2-2; D uncertain. Germline assignment: CDR1 SNHLY and CDR2 FYNNEI. CDR3 length equals 13 residues. Trimming took off 3 bases at V and 5 bases at J, with 7 bases between the two ends. Here the CDR3 DNA reads TGTGCCAGCAGTGATCCCGGGACCGGGGAGCTGTTTTTT. Protein: CASSDPGTGELFF.

The V call is TRBV9, the J call TRBJ2-7, with 7 bases fitting TRBD2. Germline CDR1 SGDLS, CDR2 YYNGEE. The CDR3 is made up of 15 amino acids. Trimming took 3 bases from V and 6 from J; bases not matched to a gene: 12. In DNA form, the CDR3 reads TGTGCCAGCAGCGAGGGCGGACTAGTGAGTTCCGAGCAGTACTTC. Its translation is CASSEGGLVSSEQYF.

The V gene is TRBV7-9, the J gene TRBJ1-4; 9 positions agree with TRBD1. The CDR3 contains 16 residues. V shed 1 base and J 5 bases; nucleotides not matched to a gene: 5. CDR1 is SEHNR and CDR2 is FQNEAQ in the germline V gene (reference sequence). The CDR3, as DNA: TGTGCCAGCAGCTTAGGCCCCGGGACAGGGAATGAAAAACTGTTTTTT. Residues: CASSLGPGTGNEKLFF.

The rearrangement uses TRBV7-9 and TRBJ2-5, with D possibly matching TRBD1 (6 bases). The CDR3 consists of 16 residues. Trimming took off 5 bases at V and 1 base at J, with 17 bases between the two ends. Per germline, CDR1 SEHNR and CDR2 FQNEAQ (reference sequence). This CDR3 reads CASSPPLAGAQETQYF. In nucleotides, the CDR3 is TGTGCCAGCAGCCCCCCCCTCGCAGGGGCCCAAGAGACCCAGTACTTC.

The J gene is TRBJ1-2, the V gene TRBV2; tentatively, D is TRBD1 (6 bases). The CDR3 consists of 15 residues. V was shortened by 8 bases and J by 5 bases, with 21 bases between the two germline ends. Germline values: CDR1 SNHLY, CDR2 FYNNEI. As DNA, the CDR3 is TGTGCCAGCCTCCAAAAAAAACAGGGAAAATATGGCTACACCTTC. It encodes CASLQKKQGKYGYTF.

This clone appeared once. V gene TRBV18 combines with J gene TRBJ1-5; 8 bases fit TRBD1. V was clipped by 6 bases and J by 0 bases; unmatched bases: 4. The CDR3 contains 15 residues. Germline-derived CDR1 and CDR2 are KGHSH and LQKENI. CDR3 loop: CASSPGGISNQPQHF. The CDR3 nucleotides are TGTGCCAGCTCTCCAGGGGGCATTAGCAATCAGCCCCAGCATTTT.

The chain carries TRBV5-3 and TRBJ1-1, with D perhaps TRBD1 (6 bases). TRBV5-3 is assigned to the ORF class and has an uncertain function. V was shortened by 0 bases and J by 0 bases, with 9 bases between the two germline ends. The CDR3 runs 15 residues. In DNA form, the CDR3 reads TGTGCCAGAAGCTTGGTGTCAGGGGTGAACACTGAAGCTTTCTTT. It yields the protein CARSLVSGVNTEAFF.

The chain recombines TRBV27 with TRBJ2-3; either TRBD1 or TRBD2 may supply D (5 bases each). The CDR3 runs to 14 residues. V dropped 6 bases and J dropped 2 bases, with 12 bases sitting between them. Germline V gives CDR1 MNHEY, CDR2 SMNVEV (reference sequence). The CDR3 nucleotides read TGTGCCAGCAGGTTACTAGGGGCCACAGATACGCAGTATTTT. Translating it yields CASRLLGATDTQYF.